Presented here are 14 T cell receptor beta chains from one specimen sequenced in a study of regulatory T cells in long-lasting Graves disease. Described time point: newly diagnosed GD, antithyroid drugs for less than 3 months. Generation of the TCR library employed RNA extracted from PBMCs. Construction of the TCR beta libraries employed iRepertoire HTBI primers in conjunction with Arm-PCR of CDR3 regions. TCRdb recomputed calls from the multiplex PCR reads with MiXCR, one row per CDR3 protein. The sample lists around 250,000 distinct CDR3 sequences, about 16% seen once, with more than 20% in the top ten. This specimen was peripheral blood mononuclear cells (PBMCs), taken at new diagnosis, from a patient treated with antithyroid drugs. The receptor set was obtained from a female donor with Graves disease.

This clonotype was detected ten times or more. The gene calls are TRBV6-1 and TRBJ2-7; D not resolved. V was cut by 4 bases and J by 3 bases, with 7 bases left in between. The germline gives CDR1 MNHNS, CDR2 SASEGT. CDR3 size: 12 residues. CDR3 sequence: CASSGPYYEQYF. The CDR3, as DNA: TGTGCCAGCAGTGGCCCTTACTACGAGCAGTACTTC.

At least ten counts were recorded for this clonotype. The gene calls are TRBV27 and TRBJ2-3, with no clear D. The CDR3 sequence is 12 residues long. V dropped 6 bases and J dropped 11 bases, with 15 bases sitting between them. Per the germline V gene, CDR1 is MNHEY and CDR2 is SMNVEV (reference sequence). The CDR3 region is CASRTGSIGQYF. CDR3 coding DNA: TGTGCCAGCAGAACCGGGTCCATCGGGCAGTATTTT.

Comments on this clonotype: It differs at one base from a far larger clone, so likely a read error. V gene TRBV12-3 or TRBV12-4 combines with J gene TRBJ2-5, with 8 bases that match TRBD2. The J call is in doubt because the DNA end fits TRBJ2-1 better. The CDR3 is 14 amino acids. The CDR3 DNA follows: TGTGCCAGCAGTTTAATAGCGGGGCACAATGAGCAGTTCTTC. Its protein is CASSLIAGHNEQFF.

Many counts were recorded for this clonotype. J is TRBJ2-3 and V is TRBV7-2, with 10 positions matching TRBD2. CDR1 is SGHTA and CDR2 is FQGNSA in the germline V gene. The CDR3 has 15 residues. V lost 5 bases, J lost 3 bases, and 5 bases stayed unmatched. The CDR3 here is CASSPSAGGTDTQYF. For the CDR3, the DNA is TGTGCCAGCAGCCCCTCAGCGGGAGGGACAGATACGCAGTATTTT.

This clonotype was recorded at least ten times. The chain combines TRBV6-1 with TRBJ1-4, with D perhaps matching TRBD1 (5 bases). V lost 7 bases to trimming and J lost 7 bases, with 19 bases between them. Germline V lookup: CDR1 MNHNS, CDR2 SASEGT. CDR3 size: 15 residues. The CDR3 region has the DNA TGTGCCAGCAACCCCACCCTTCAGGGTGGTGAAAAACTGTTTTTT. Its translation: CASNPTLQGGEKLFF.

As concerns this clonotype: This sequence may be a read error, since a much larger clone differs from it by one base. The rearrangement uses TRBV6-2 or TRBV6-3 and TRBJ2-2; TRBD1 is a possible D gene (6 bases). The germline V and J ends were trimmed by 5 bases and 6 bases, with 10 bases remaining between them. Germline CDR1 and CDR2: MNHEY and SVGEGT. The CDR3 runs 13 residues. CDR3 DNA sequence: TGTGCCAGCAGTGGGCAGGGGCCCGGGGAGCTGTTTTTT. This encodes CASSGQGPGELFF.

This clonotype was picked up many times. V gene TRBV7-6 combines with J gene TRBJ2-3; D is unclear. The germline V gene has CDR1 SGHVS and CDR2 FNYEAQ. V gave up 8 bases and J gave up 9 bases, with 21 bases separating them. The CDR3 covers 14 residues. CDR3 sequence: CASALSPPADTQYF. CDR3 DNA sequence: TGTGCCAGCGCACTCTCGCCCCCGGCGGACACGCAGTATTTT.

V gene TRBV5-4 combines with J gene TRBJ2-7, with unresolved D. This CDR3 contains 14 residues. Germline-derived CDR1 and CDR2 are SGHNT and YYREEE (reference sequence). With 2 bases removed from V and 0 bases from J, the gap between germline ends came to 9 bases. The CDR3 sequence is CASSFKGTSYEQYF. The CDR3 DNA sequence: TGTGCCAGCAGCTTTAAGGGCACCTCCTACGAGCAGTACTTC.

On this clonotype itself: The CDR3 end shows no conserved phenylalanine or tryptophan, and so a read error is likely. The CDR3 loop is CASSDSIRDTQYL. In nucleotides, the CDR3 is TGTGCCAGCAGTGACTCGATTAGGGATACGCAGTATCTT. V usage is TRBV6-4 and J usage is TRBJ2-3; D unclear. Trimming stripped 0 bases from V and 6 bases from J, with 7 bases between. The CDR3 has 13 residues. Germline V gene lookup returns CDR1 MRHNA and CDR2 SNTAGT.

This clonotype was recorded many times. The chain combines TRBV20-1 with TRBJ2-1, with 7 bases matching TRBD1. In germline, CDR1 is DFQATT, CDR2 SNEGSKA (reference sequence). V dropped 4 bases and J dropped 2; count of bases not matched to a gene: 8. The CDR3 spans 15 residues. This chain's CDR3 is CSATFGTDPYNEQFF. The CDR3 DNA sequence: TGCAGTGCTACTTTTGGGACAGATCCCTACAATGAGCAGTTCTTC.

This clonotype showed up many times. The chain combines TRBV2 with TRBJ1-5; 7 bases align to TRBD1. The junction had 3 bases not matched to a gene; V was cut back by 8 bases and J by 5 bases. Looked up from germline, CDR1 is SNHLY and CDR2 is FYNNEI. This CDR3 has 12 residues. CDR3 coding DNA: TGTGCCAGCCAAACAGGGGATCAGCCCCAGCATTTT. Protein sequence: CASQTGDQPQHF.

This clonotype was seen at least ten times. The rearrangement joins TRBV6-5 to TRBJ2-5; weak D call: TRBD2 (5 bases). Germline V lookup: CDR1 MNHEY, CDR2 SVGAGI. This CDR3 has 13 amino acids. Between the trimmed V and J ends, which lost 0 bases and 4 bases, there was a span of 6 bases. The CDR3 reads CASSYSTTETQYF. The CDR3 nucleotides are TGTGCCAGCAGTTACTCGACTACAGAGACCCAGTACTTC.

The chain joins TRBV7-9 to TRBJ2-7, with 13 bases aligning to TRBD2. Germline trimming cut 6 bases from V and 7 bases from J; bases unmatched to any gene: 9. Per germline, CDR1 SEHNR and CDR2 FQNEAQ (reference sequence). This CDR3 is built from 15 residues. In nucleotides, the CDR3 is TGTGCCAGCAGGCATCTACTAGCGGGAGGGGGTGAGCAGTACTTC. Its translation: CASRHLLAGGGEQYF.

With regard to this clonotype: A clone one base away is much larger, so this may be a read error. This sequence joins TRBV7-3 and TRBJ1-1, with 7 bases fitting TRBD1. The CDR3 contains 18 residues. CDR1 and CDR2 (germline): SGHTA, FQGTGA. V shed 1 base and J 1 base; nucleotides not matched to a gene: 12. The chain's CDR3 is CASSLIGGQAGGNTEAFF. The DNA of the CDR3 is TGTGCCAGCAGCTTAATAGGCGGGCAGGCAGGGGGGAACACTGAAGCTTTCTTT.